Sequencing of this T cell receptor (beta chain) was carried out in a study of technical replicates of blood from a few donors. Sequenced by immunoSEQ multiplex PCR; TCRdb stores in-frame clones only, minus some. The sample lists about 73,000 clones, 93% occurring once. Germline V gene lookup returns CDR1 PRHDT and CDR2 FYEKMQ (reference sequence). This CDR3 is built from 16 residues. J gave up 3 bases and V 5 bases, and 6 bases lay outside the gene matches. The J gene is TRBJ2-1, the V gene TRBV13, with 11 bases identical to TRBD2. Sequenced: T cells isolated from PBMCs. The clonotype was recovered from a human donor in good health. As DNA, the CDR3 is TGTGCCAGCAGCCCCCAGACTAGCGGGGTCTACAATGAGCAGTTCTTC. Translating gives CASSPQTSGVYNEQFF.